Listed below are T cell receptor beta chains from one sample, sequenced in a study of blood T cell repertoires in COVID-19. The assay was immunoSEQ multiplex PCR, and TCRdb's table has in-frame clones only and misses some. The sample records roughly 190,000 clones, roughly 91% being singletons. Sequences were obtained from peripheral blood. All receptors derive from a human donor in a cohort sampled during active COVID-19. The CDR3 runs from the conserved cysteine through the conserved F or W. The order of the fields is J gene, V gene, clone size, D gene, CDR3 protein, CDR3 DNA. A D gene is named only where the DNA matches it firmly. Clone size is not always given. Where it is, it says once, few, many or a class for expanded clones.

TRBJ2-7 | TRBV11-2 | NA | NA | CASSLDSTGEQYF | TGTGCCAGCAGCTTAGATAGCACCGGGGAGCAGTACTTC
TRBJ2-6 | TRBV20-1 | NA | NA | CSASGRGWGANVLTF | TGCAGTGCTAGTGGCAGGGGTTGGGGCGCCAACGTCCTGACTTTC
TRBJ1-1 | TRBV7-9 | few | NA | CASSPQGTNTEAFF | TGTGCCAGCAGCCCCCAGGGGACCAACACTGAAGCTTTCTTT
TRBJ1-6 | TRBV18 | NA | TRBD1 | CASSIEMDRGRVF | TGTGCCAGCTCAATAGAAATGGACAGGGGCCGAGTCTTT
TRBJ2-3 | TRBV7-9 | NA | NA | CASSLTGTDTQYF | TGTGCCAGCAGCCTGACAGGCACAGATACGCAGTATTTT
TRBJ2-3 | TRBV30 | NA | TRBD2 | CAWRSGVSTDTQYF | TGTGCCTGGAGAAGCGGGGTTAGCACAGATACGCAGTATTTT
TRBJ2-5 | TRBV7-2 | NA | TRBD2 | CASSLSGFQETQYF | TGTGCCAGCAGCCTTAGCGGGTTCCAAGAGACCCAGTACTTC
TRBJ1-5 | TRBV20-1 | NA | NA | CSASYRRGQPQHF | TGCAGTGCTAGTTATCGACGAGGGCAGCCCCAGCATTTT
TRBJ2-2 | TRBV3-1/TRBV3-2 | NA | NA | CASSQVRGGELFF | TGTGCCAGCAGCCAAGTCAGGGGCGGGGAGCTGTTTTTT
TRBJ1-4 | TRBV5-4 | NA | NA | CASSLAATNEKLFF | TGTGCCAGCAGCTTGGCAGCAACTAATGAAAAACTGTTTTTT
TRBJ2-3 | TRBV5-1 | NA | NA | CASSLAVTGGPDTQYF | TGCGCCAGCAGCTTGGCCGTGACGGGGGGCCCGGATACGCAGTATTTT
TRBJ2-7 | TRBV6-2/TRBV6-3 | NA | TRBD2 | CASSGPGTMRYEQYF | TGTGCCAGCAGCGGCCCCGGGACTATGCGTTACGAGCAGTACTTC
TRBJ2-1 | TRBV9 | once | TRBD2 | CASSVVGSGGHNEQFF | TGTGCCAGCAGCGTAGTCGGTAGCGGGGGTCACAATGAGCAGTTCTTC
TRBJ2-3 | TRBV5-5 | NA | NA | CASSLVGAPIDTQYF | TGTGCCAGCAGCTTGGTGGGAGCCCCTATAGATACGCAGTATTTT
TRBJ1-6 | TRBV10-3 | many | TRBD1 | CATQGDSHSPLHF | TGTGCCACCCAGGGGGATAGTCATTCACCCCTCCACTTT
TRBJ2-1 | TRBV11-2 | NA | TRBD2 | CASSHSSGGLGEQFF | TGTGCCAGCAGCCATTCTAGCGGGGGATTGGGTGAGCAGTTCTTC
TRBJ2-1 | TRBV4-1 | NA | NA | CASSQVGQLSYNEQFF | TGCGCCAGCAGCCAAGTGGGCCAGCTCTCCTACAATGAGCAGTTCTTC
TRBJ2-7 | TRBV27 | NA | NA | CASSWGPGTYEQYF | TGTGCCAGCAGTTGGGGTCCGGGAACCTACGAGCAGTACTTC
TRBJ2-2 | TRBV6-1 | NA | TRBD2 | CASSEVAGATGELFF | TGTGCCAGCAGTGAGGTAGCGGGGGCAACCGGGGAGCTGTTTTTT
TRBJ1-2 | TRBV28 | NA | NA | CASPHLWAGGRHYGYTF | TGTGCCAGCCCCCACCTGTGGGCGGGGGGGCGGCACTATGGCTACACCTTC
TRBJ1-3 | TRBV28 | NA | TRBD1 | CASRTGGSGNTIYF | TGTGCCAGCAGGACAGGGGGCTCTGGAAACACCATATATTTT
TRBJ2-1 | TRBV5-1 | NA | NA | CASSLEAQAGEQFF | TGCGCCAGCAGCTTAGAAGCCCAAGCAGGGGAGCAGTTCTTC
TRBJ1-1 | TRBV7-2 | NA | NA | CASRPPTGLNTEAFF | TGTGCCAGCAGACCTCCGACAGGTCTGAACACTGAAGCTTTCTTT
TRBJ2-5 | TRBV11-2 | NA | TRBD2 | CASSLSGAYQETQYF | TGTGCCAGCAGCCTTAGCGGGGCGTACCAAGAGACCCAGTACTTC
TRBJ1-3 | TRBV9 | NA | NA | CASSIDRFSGNTIYF | TGTGCCAGCAGCATCGACAGATTCTCTGGAAACACCATATATTTT
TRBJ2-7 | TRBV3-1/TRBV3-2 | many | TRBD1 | CASSQVGTGGLEQYF | TGTGCCAGCAGCCAAGTGGGGACAGGGGGCCTCGAGCAGTACTTC